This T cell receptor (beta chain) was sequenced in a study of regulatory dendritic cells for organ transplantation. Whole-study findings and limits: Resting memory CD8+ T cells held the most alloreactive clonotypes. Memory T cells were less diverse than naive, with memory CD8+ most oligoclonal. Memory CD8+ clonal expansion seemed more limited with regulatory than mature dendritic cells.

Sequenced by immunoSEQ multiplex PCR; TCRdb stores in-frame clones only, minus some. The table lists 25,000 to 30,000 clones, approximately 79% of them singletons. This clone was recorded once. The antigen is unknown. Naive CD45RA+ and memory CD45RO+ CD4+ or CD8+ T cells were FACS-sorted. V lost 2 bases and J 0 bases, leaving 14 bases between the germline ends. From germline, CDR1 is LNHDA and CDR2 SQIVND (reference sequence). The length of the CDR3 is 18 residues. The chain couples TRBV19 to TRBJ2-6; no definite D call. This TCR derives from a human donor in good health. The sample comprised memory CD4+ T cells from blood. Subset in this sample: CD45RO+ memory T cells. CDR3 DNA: TGTGCCAGTAGTATACGTGAAGGATCCTACTCTGGGGCCAACGTCCTGACTTTC. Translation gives CASSIREGSYSGANVLTF.